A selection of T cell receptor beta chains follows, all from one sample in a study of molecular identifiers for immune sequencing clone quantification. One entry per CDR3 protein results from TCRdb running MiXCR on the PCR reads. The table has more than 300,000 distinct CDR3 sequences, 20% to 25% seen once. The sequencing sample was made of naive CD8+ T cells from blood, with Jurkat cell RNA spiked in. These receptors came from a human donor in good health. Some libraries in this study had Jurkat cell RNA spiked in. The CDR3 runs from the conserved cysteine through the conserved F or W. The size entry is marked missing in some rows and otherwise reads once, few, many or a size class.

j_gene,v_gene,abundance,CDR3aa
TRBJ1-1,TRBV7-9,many,CASSLIDSQNTEAFF
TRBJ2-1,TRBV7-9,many,CASSPVAPGSYNEQFF
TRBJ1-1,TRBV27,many,CASSLSNVVNTEAFF
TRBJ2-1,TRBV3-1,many,CASSQVAAGHNEQFF
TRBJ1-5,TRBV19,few,CASMSRTGYQPQHF
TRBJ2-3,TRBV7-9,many,CARMTGGHTDTQYF
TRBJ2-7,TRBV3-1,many,CASSQGRLAYEQYF
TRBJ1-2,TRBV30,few,CAWSVEGYYGYTF
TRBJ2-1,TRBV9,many,CASSVFASDEQFF
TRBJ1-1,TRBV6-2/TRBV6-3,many,CASSRRNTEAFF
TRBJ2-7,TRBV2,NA,CASSEGLPYERYF
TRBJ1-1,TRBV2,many,CASSGPVVAEAFF
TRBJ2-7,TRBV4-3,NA,CASSQGQSSSYEQYF
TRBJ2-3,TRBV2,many,CASSEEISGVTTDTQYF
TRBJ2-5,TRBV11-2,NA,CASSLETSGGETQYF
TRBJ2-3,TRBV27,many,CASSPPPGQGTDTQYF
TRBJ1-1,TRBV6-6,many,CASSYSKGGYTEAFF
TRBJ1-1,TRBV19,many,CASSPQGNTEAFF
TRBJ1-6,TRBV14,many,CASSRSGAWPLHF
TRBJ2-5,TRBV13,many,CASSSKAGGPETQYF
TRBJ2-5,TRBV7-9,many,CASSSGTSGLQETQYF